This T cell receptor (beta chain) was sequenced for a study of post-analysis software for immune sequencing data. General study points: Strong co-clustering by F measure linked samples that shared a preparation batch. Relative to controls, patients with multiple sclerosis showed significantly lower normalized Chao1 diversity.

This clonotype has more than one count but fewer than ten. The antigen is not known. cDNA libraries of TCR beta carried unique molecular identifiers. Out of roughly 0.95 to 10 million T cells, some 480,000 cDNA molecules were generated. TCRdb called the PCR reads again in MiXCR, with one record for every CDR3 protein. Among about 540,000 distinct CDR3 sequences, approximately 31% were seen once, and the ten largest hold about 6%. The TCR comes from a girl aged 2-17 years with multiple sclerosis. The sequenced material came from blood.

The CDR3: CASSSRTSYNEQFF. The CDR3 DNA reads TGTGCCAGCAGTTCGCGGACTAGCTACAATGAGCAGTTCTTC. The V call is TRBV12-3 or TRBV12-4, the J call TRBJ2-1; 7 nucleotides align to TRBD2. The CDR3 runs 14 residues. The ends lost 4 bases at V and 3 bases at J; junction bases unmatched: 3.